The TCR beta chain under discussion was sequenced for a study of blood T cell repertoires in COVID-19. The method was immunoSEQ multiplex PCR; TCRdb's version includes in-frame clones alone and lacks a portion of them. The repertoire holds tens of thousands of clones, 88% seen once, with under 55% in the top ten. V was clipped by 4 bases and J by 1 base; unmatched bases: 11. This CDR3 region has 19 residues. Germline V gives CDR1 LGHDT, CDR2 YNNKEL (reference sequence). The sequence was collected from a human donor in a cohort sampled during active COVID-19. The genes are TRBV3-1 (or the pseudogene TRBV3-2) and TRBJ2-3, with 13 bases identical to TRBD2. Sample: peripheral blood. The CDR3 DNA sequence: TGTGCCAGCAGCCTTCTCGGGACTAGCGGGGTAGGAGGCACAGATACGCAGTATTTT. Amino acids: CASSLLGTSGVGGTDTQYF.